This T cell receptor (beta chain) comes out of a study of cytomegalovirus exposure and HLA in healthy donors. The PCR made use of 60 Vbeta and 13 Jbeta primers. Here immunoSEQ multiplex PCR was the method, and the copy in TCRdb shows in-frame clones only, minus some. The repertoire holds roughly 150,000 clones, with nearly 80% as singletons. The CDR3 consists of 15 residues. Trimming left V 5 bases short and J 1 base short, with 13 bases between. The V gene's germline CDR1 is SGDLS and CDR2 YYNGEE. This rearrangement joins TRBV9 to TRBJ1-3; D perhaps matches TRBD1 (6 bases). This clonotype was sampled from a male donor in good health and CMV-seronegative. Sequencing was carried out using PBMCs. The CDR3 protein is CASSPGDTSGNTIYF. CDR3 sequence (DNA): TGTGCCAGCAGTCCAGGGGACACTTCTGGAAACACCATATATTTT.